This T cell receptor beta chain was recovered during a study of blood T cells in healthy people across ages. The CDR3 sequence is 14 residues long. Germline CDR1 reads SGHTA; CDR2 reads FQGNSA. Trimming removed 6 bases at V and 2 bases at J, with 11 bases between. This clonotype was seen only a few times. As yet, its antigen is unknown. Whole-study results and caveats: It was held that the diversity estimates obtained from one million T cells were underestimates. While age rose, TCR beta diversity per million T cells dropped in a roughly linear way.

The authors ran a second PCR of about 6 to 11 cycles using a sample-barcoded 5' primer and a J-beta primer mix. Any given sample supplied a minimum of 2.5 million CDR3-containing paired-end reads. From the 5' RACE reads, TCRdb called clonotypes with MiXCR, one entry per CDR3 protein. There are 450,000 to 700,000 distinct CDR3 sequences in the sample; about 26% occur only once, and around 20% lies in the top ten. The chain combines TRBV7-2 with TRBJ1-3, with TRBD1 as a possible D gene (6 bases). The clonotype comes from a woman aged 65 to 85 in good health. Sequenced: blood. The CDR3, as DNA: TGTGCCAGCAGTAGGGGGGCGGCTGGAAACACCATATATTTT. Its protein product is CASSRGAAGNTIYF.